A single sample is the source of the 31 T cell receptor beta chains below, sequenced in a study of T cell repertoires in cytomegalovirus infection. These receptors' targets are unknown. Via MiXCR, TCRdb re-called the reads, giving one row per CDR3 protein. This repertoire shows 900,000 to 950,000 distinct CDR3 sequences, roughly 31% found once; its top ten account for over 10%. The source material was cultured CD8+ T cells from PBMCs, sampled from culture after CMV antigen stimulation. The origin of the receptors is a human donor in good health (CMV status not recorded). Some clones in this sample may be carry-over from other donors' samples.

This clonotype occurred a few times. The chain is built from TRBV27 and TRBJ2-7; tentative D call: TRBD1 (6 bases). The V gene's germline CDR1 is MNHEY and CDR2 SMNVEV (reference sequence). This CDR3 has 14 residues. Trimming stripped 8 bases from V and 1 base from J, with 15 bases between. CDR3 region: CASRPAGASYEQYF. The CDR3 DNA follows: TGTGCCAGCCGTCCCGCAGGGGCTTCCTACGAGCAGTACTTC.

Only a few counts were recorded for this clonotype. The rearrangement uses TRBV6-6 and TRBJ1-1; possible D gene TRBD1, 5 bases. This CDR3 spans 15 amino acids. Germline values: CDR1 MNHNY, CDR2 SVGAGI (reference sequence). Trimming pared 5 bases from V and 0 bases from J, leaving 13 bases between. CDR3: CASSPGPTMNTEAFF. The CDR3 nucleotides are TGTGCCAGCAGTCCGGGACCGACCATGAACACTGAAGCTTTCTTT.

The chain couples TRBV12-3 or TRBV12-4 to TRBJ2-7, with TRBD1 as a possible D gene (5 bases). Trimming removed 8 bases at V and 0 bases at J, with 8 bases between. The CDR3 is 12 residues long. CDR3 sequence: CASGASSYEQYF. The CDR3 coding sequence is TGTGCCAGCGGGGCGAGCTCCTACGAGCAGTACTTC.

This clonotype was seen a few times. V gene TRBV6-5 combines with J gene TRBJ2-1; tentatively, D is TRBD1 or TRBD2 (6 bases each). The germline V gene encodes CDR1 MNHEY and CDR2 SVGAGI. This CDR3 has 15 amino acids. V was pared by 6 bases and J by 6 bases, with 18 bases between. The CDR3 loop reads CASSPFPRGGNEQFF. DNA of the CDR3: TGTGCCAGCAGCCCTTTCCCCAGGGGAGGCAATGAGCAGTTCTTC.

With regard to this clonotype: The likely explanation is a read error, given a far larger clone one base away. V gene TRBV7-8 combines with J gene TRBJ1-5; D is uncertain. The CDR3 is 12 amino acids. Germline CDR1 SGHVS, CDR2 FQNEAQ. The CDR3 spells CASSPSNQPQRF. In DNA form, the CDR3 reads TGTGCCAGCAGCCCTAGCAATCAGCCCCAGCGTTTT.

This clonotype was detected a few times. V usage is TRBV12-3 or TRBV12-4 and J usage is TRBJ2-3; TRBD1 aligns across 10 bases. Losses at the gene ends were 6 bases for V and 0 bases for J; bases not matched to a gene: 6. The CDR3 sequence is 16 residues long. CDR3 in DNA: TGTGCCAGCAGCGCCGGACAGGGGGTTAGCACAGATACGCAGTATTTT. This encodes CASSAGQGVSTDTQYF.

This clonotype was detected a few times. The gene calls are TRBV2 and TRBJ2-1; a weak D match, TRBD1 (6 bases). The germline CDR1 and CDR2 sequences are SNHLY and FYNNEI. The V gene lost 11 bases and the J gene lost 0 bases, with 8 bases spanning the gap. The CDR3 has 12 amino acids. CDR3 protein: CAGQSSYNEQFF. As DNA, the CDR3 is TGTGCCGGACAGAGCTCCTACAATGAGCAGTTCTTC.

This clonotype was seen more than once but under ten times. CDR3 in amino acids: CASSFGSGPTYNEQFF. In DNA form, the CDR3 reads TGTGCCAGCAGCTTTGGTAGCGGGCCCACCTACAATGAGCAGTTCTTC. The J gene is TRBJ2-1, the V gene TRBV11-2, with 7 positions matching TRBD2. CDR3 length equals 16 residues. The germline V gene encodes CDR1 SGHAT and CDR2 FQNNGV. The junction had 7 bases not matched to a gene; V was cut back by 3 bases and J by 2 bases.

Comments on this clonotype: A much larger clone differs from this one at a single base, so this may be a read error. The rearrangement uses TRBV11-3 and TRBJ2-5, with 7 bases lining up with TRBD2. Germline V gene lookup returns CDR1 SGHNT and CDR2 YENEEA. The CDR3 is 15 residues long. The CDR3 loop is CANSPDGMREETQYF. CDR3 nucleotides: TGTGCCAACAGCCCCGACGGGATGCGGGAGGAGACCCAGTACTTC.

This clonotype occurred many times. The chain couples TRBV7-8 to TRBJ2-5; no firm D call. The CDR3 length is 16 residues. V lost 3 bases and J lost 2, with 16 bases in between. Germline V CDR1 and CDR2: SGHVS, FQNEAQ. For the CDR3, the DNA is TGTGCCAGCAGCTTCGCCCTGCGACTGCCTCAAGAGACCCAGTACTTC. This sequence encodes CASSFALRLPQETQYF.

The V gene is TRBV7-6, the J gene TRBJ2-5; TRBD2 matches at 8 bases. The germline CDR1 and CDR2 sequences are SGHVS and FNYEAQ. CDR3 length equals 14 residues. V lost 5 bases to trimming and J lost 4 bases; unmatched junction nucleotides: 6. The DNA for the CDR3 is TGTGCCAGCAGCGCGGCCGGGGGGGTAGAGACCCAGTACTTC. Translated, it gives CASSAAGGVETQYF.

The chain is built from TRBV20-1 and TRBJ2-1; 7 positions match TRBD2. CDR1 is DFQATT, CDR2 SNEGSKA, per germline (reference sequence). This CDR3 is 15 amino acids long. Trimming removed 6 bases from V and 3 bases from J; junction bases left unmatched: 11. The CDR3 DNA is TGCAGTGCCAACGACCGGGACTACGACTACAATGAGCAGTTCTTC. Its translation: CSANDRDYDYNEQFF.

J is TRBJ2-2 and V is TRBV5-6, with 8 bases identical to TRBD1. Germline CDR1 reads SGHDT; CDR2 reads YYEEEE. Trimming took 0 bases from V and 1 from J; bases not matched to a gene: 5. This CDR3 is 17 amino acids long. The CDR3 sequence: CASSLARDRMNTGELFF. The CDR3 nucleotides are TGTGCCAGCAGCTTGGCACGGGACAGGATGAACACCGGGGAGCTGTTTTTT.

This clonotype has a count of ten or more. CDR3 sequence reads: CASSLNPFVTDTQYF. The CDR3 DNA sequence: TGTGCCAGCAGCTTAAATCCCTTCGTCACAGATACGCAGTATTTT. The chain carries TRBV7-3 and TRBJ2-3; no clear D. The germline V gene has CDR1 SGHTA and CDR2 FQGTGA. V was cut by 1 base and J by 2 bases, with 10 bases left in between. The CDR3 loop spans 15 amino acids. The full variable domain, in which reference TRBV7-3 and TRBJ2-3 provide the parts outside the CDR3, is GAGVSQTPSNKVTEKGKYVELRCDPISGHTALYWYRQSLGQGPEFLIYFQGTGAADDSGLPNDRFFAVRPEGSVSTLKIQRTERGDSAVYLCASSLNPFVTDTQYFGPGTRLTVL.

This clonotype was seen at least ten times. V and J are TRBV7-6 and TRBJ1-6, with 10 bases fitting TRBD1. V was pared by 5 bases and J by 7 bases, with 5 bases of the junction left unmatched. Germline V lookup: CDR1 SGHVS, CDR2 FNYEAQ. There are 15 residues in the CDR3. CDR3 DNA sequence: TGTGCCAGCAGCCTCAGGGGACAGGGGAATTCACCCCTCCACTTT. It translates to CASSLRGQGNSPLHF. Looking up the rest from reference TRBV7-6 and TRBJ1-6 gives the full variable domain: GAGVSQSPRYKVTKRGQDVALRCDPISGHVSLYWYRQALGQGPEFLTYFNYEAQQDKSGLPNDRFSAERPEGSISTLTIQRTEQRDSAMYRCASSLRGQGNSPLHFGNGTRLTVT.

This clonotype appeared a few times. The junction differs from germline at one of its ends, possibly a read error. The rearrangement uses TRBV9 and TRBJ2-7, with no clear D. CDR1 is SGDLS and CDR2 is YYNGEE in the germline V gene. The CDR3 totals 10 residues. CDR3 DNA sequence: TGTGCCAGCAGCGGGGTTACACTGAACTTC. It encodes CASSGVTLNF.

This chain uses TRBV5-1 with TRBJ2-7, with TRBD1 identical over 10 bases. After removal of 6 bases from V and 1 base from J, the junction contained 34 bases not matched to a gene. The CDR3 length is 24 residues. CDR1 and CDR2 (germline): SGHRS, YFSETQ. The CDR3 region is CASTVFAMTGGEQSTPKYSYEQYF. In nucleotides, the CDR3 is TGCGCCAGCACTGTCTTCGCCATGACAGGGGGCGAACAATCAACCCCCAAGTATTCCTACGAGCAGTACTTC.

The sample holds many counts of this clonotype. The V gene is TRBV13, the J gene TRBJ2-3, with 8 bases lining up with TRBD2. V lost 5 bases, J lost 1 base, and 2 bases stayed unmatched. The CDR3 length is 14 residues. CDR1 is PRHDT, CDR2 FYEKMQ, per germline (reference sequence). For the CDR3, the DNA is TGTGCCAGCAGCCCCGGGAGGGGCACAGATACGCAGTATTTT. Protein product: CASSPGRGTDTQYF. Looking up the rest from reference TRBV13 and TRBJ2-3 gives the full variable domain: AAGVIQSPRHLIKEKRETATLKCYPIPRHDTVYWYQQGPGQDPQFLISFYEKMQSDKGSIPDRFSAQQFSDYHSELNMSSLELGDSALYFCASSPGRGTDTQYFGPGTRLTVL.

V usage is TRBV6-5 and J usage is TRBJ1-1; no clear D. This CDR3 region has 17 residues. V was shortened by 2 bases and J by 0 bases, with 16 bases between the two germline ends. Per the germline V gene, CDR1 is MNHEY and CDR2 is SVGAGI. The CDR3 DNA reads TGTGCCAGCAGTTACGAGGGTACCTGGGGAGTGAACACTGAAGCTTTCTTT. Translation: CASSYEGTWGVNTEAFF.

This clonotype was seen more than once but under ten times. The chain links TRBV19 to TRBJ2-7; no reliable D call. The CDR3 extends over 15 amino acids. Per the germline V gene, CDR1 is LNHDA and CDR2 is SQIVND (reference sequence). V gave up 10 bases and J gave up 0 bases, with 19 bases separating them. The CDR3 is CATAQKAAFSYEQYF. CDR3 in DNA: TGTGCCACCGCCCAGAAGGCAGCCTTCTCCTACGAGCAGTACTTC.

This rearrangement joins TRBV6-8 to TRBJ2-5; the D gene could be TRBD1 or TRBD2 (6 bases each). The germline gives CDR1 MNHGY, CDR2 SAAAGT. This CDR3 spans 16 amino acids. V shed 4 bases and J shed 0 bases, with 15 bases lying between them. The CDR3 here is CASSWEEGENQETQYF. The DNA of the CDR3 is TGTGCCAGCAGTTGGGAGGAGGGGGAGAACCAAGAGACCCAGTACTTC.

This clonotype showed up just a few times. The chain joins TRBV28 to TRBJ1-1; 9 bases are a match to TRBD1. CDR1 is MDHEN and CDR2 is SYDVKM in the germline V gene. The CDR3 is 16 amino acids. J gave up 11 bases and V 0 bases, and 13 bases lay outside the gene matches. The CDR3, as DNA: TGTGCCAGCAGTTTATGGGCGACAGGGGGGGAATTCGGGGCTTTCTTT. Amino acids: CASSLWATGGEFGAFF.

The sample holds many counts of this clonotype. The chain has TRBV20-1 and TRBJ1-1; TRBD1 agrees at 9 bases. The ends lost 4 bases at V and 5 bases at J; junction bases unmatched: 2. The CDR3 contains 12 residues. Germline CDR1 is DFQATT and CDR2 is SNEGSKA (reference sequence). CDR3: CSAIQGATEAFF. For the CDR3, the DNA is TGCAGTGCTATACAGGGGGCGACTGAAGCTTTCTTT.

This clonotype was counted a few times. J is TRBJ2-1 and V is TRBV7-9; 8 bases are a match to TRBD2. Looked up from germline, CDR1 is SEHNR and CDR2 is FQNEAQ (reference sequence). The CDR3 is 16 residues long. The trim removed 6 bases at V and 9 bases at J, leaving 16 bases unmatched. The CDR3, as DNA: TGTGCCAGCAGGCCGGACGGGCGGGGGGCGAGGGGTGAGCAGTTCTTC. This codes for CASRPDGRGARGEQFF.

This clonotype was seen a few times. This sequence joins TRBV6-2 or TRBV6-3 and TRBJ1-5; D call uncertain. CDR1 and CDR2 from the germline V gene are MNHEY and SVGEGT. The V end was cut by 11 bases, the J end by 3 bases, with 14 bases between. This CDR3 is 13 amino acids long. The CDR3 reads CACTAFLNQPQHF. The CDR3 DNA is TGTGCCTGTACAGCGTTTCTCAATCAGCCCCAGCATTTT.

This clonotype was seen a few times. V gene TRBV2 combines with J gene TRBJ2-7; D ambiguous. The CDR3 covers 13 residues. Germline lookup yields CDR1 SNHLY and CDR2 FYNNEI. Trimming left V 7 bases short and J 3 bases short, with 13 bases between. This chain's CDR3 is CASTEVADYEQYV. The CDR3 bases are TGTGCCAGCACCGAAGTGGCAGACTACGAGCAGTACGTC.

CDR3 in DNA: TGTGCCATCAGTGAGTCCAGCCGGAACACTGAAGCTTTCTTT. Translation gives CAISESSRNTEAFF. V gene TRBV10-3 combines with J gene TRBJ1-1; D is undetermined. This CDR3 has 14 amino acids. V was shortened by 0 bases and J by 1 base, with 6 bases between the two germline ends. The germline V gene has CDR1 ENHRY and CDR2 SYGVKD.

The rearrangement uses TRBV27 and TRBJ1-1; no clear D. V was shortened by 7 bases and J by 6 bases, with 18 bases between the two germline ends. In germline, CDR1 is MNHEY, CDR2 SMNVEV (reference sequence). CDR3 length: 14 residues. The CDR3 DNA reads as TGTGCCAGCAACACTTTCGGGCGACATTCTGAAGCTTTCTTT. This translates into CASNTFGRHSEAFF.

With regard to this clonotype: Mismatch with germline at one junction end may stem from a read error. This chain joins TRBV27 and TRBJ2-5; 14 nucleotides align to TRBD2. CDR1 and CDR2 from the germline V gene are MNHEY and SMNVEV (reference sequence). The CDR3 covers 16 residues. The CDR3 loop is CTSKGLAGGFQETQYF. CDR3 nucleotide sequence: TGTACCAGCAAAGGACTAGCGGGGGGTTTCCAAGAGACCCAGTACTTC.

V gene TRBV7-9 combines with J gene TRBJ2-5; 10 nucleotides match TRBD1. The CDR3 sequence is 16 residues long. From germline, CDR1 is SEHNR and CDR2 FQNEAQ (reference sequence). The J segment lost 5 bases and the V segment lost 5 bases, leaving 11 bases of the junction unmatched. The CDR3 region has the DNA TGTGCCAGCAGCCCCCCGGGACAGGGGATGGAGGAGACCCAGTACTTC. Its translation: CASSPPGQGMEETQYF.

This sequence joins TRBV15 and TRBJ2-1; D perhaps matches TRBD2 (5 bases). The V gene lost 0 bases and the J gene lost 1 base, with 10 bases spanning the gap. CDR3 size: 16 residues. The germline V gene encodes CDR1 LNHNV and CDR2 YYDKDF (reference sequence). CDR3 loop: CATSRDVGVSYNEQFF. CDR3 DNA sequence: TGTGCCACCAGCAGAGATGTCGGGGTTTCCTACAATGAGCAGTTCTTC.